A selection of T cell receptor beta chains follows, all from one sample in a study of cytomegalovirus exposure and HLA in healthy donors. Sequenced by immunoSEQ multiplex PCR; TCRdb stores in-frame clones only, minus some. The table includes approximately 150,000 clones, around 75% detected once. Sequencing used PBMCs. These receptors came from a male donor in good health and CMV-seronegative. CDR3s include the opening cysteine and the closing phenylalanine or tryptophan. Each record gives: D gene, V gene, clone size, J gene, CDR3 DNA, CDR3 protein. A D gene is named only where the DNA matches it firmly. Clone size is not always given. Where it is, it says once, few, many or a class for expanded clones.

>TRBD2|TRBV27|NA|TRBJ2-1
TGTGCCAGCAGGCTAGCGGGAGTGGGCGAGCAGTTCTTC
CASRLAGVGEQFF
>NA|TRBV7-6|NA|TRBJ1-2
TGTGCCAGCAGCTTAGACATGGGCGCTAACTATGGCTACACCTTC
CASSLDMGANYGYTF
>TRBD2|TRBV30|NA|TRBJ2-5
TGTGCCGGATCCGGATCACTAGCGGGGCCCCAAGAGACCCAGTACTTC
CAGSGSLAGPQETQYF
>TRBD1|TRBV7-2|NA|TRBJ2-7
TGTGCCAGCAGCTTAGTTGGACAGGCCCCCTACGAGCAGTACTTC
CASSLVGQAPYEQYF
>TRBD1|TRBV7-2|once|TRBJ2-7
TGTGCCAGCAGCCCTACAGGGGGCGGAGAGGAGCAGTACTTC
CASSPTGGGEEQYF
>NA|TRBV29-1|few|TRBJ1-1
TGCAGCGTTGACACCGGGAACACTGAAGCTTTCTTT
CSVDTGNTEAFF
>TRBD1|TRBV20-1|NA|TRBJ1-2
TGCAGTGAGGGACAGGGTTATGGCTACACCTTC
CSEGQGYGYTF
>TRBD2|TRBV10-3|NA|TRBJ2-7
TGTGCCATCAGGCAGACTAGCGGGACTTACGAGCAGTACTTC
CAIRQTSGTYEQYF
>TRBD2|TRBV11-2|NA|TRBJ2-1
TGTGCCAGCAGCTTAGACCGACTAGCATTTGGCAATGAGCAGTTCTTC
CASSLDRLAFGNEQFF
>NA|TRBV2|few|TRBJ1-2
TGTGCCAGCACGGGACTGCCGGGGACTAACTATGGCTACACCTTC
CASTGLPGTNYGYTF
>NA|TRBV5-1|NA|TRBJ1-4
TGCGCCAGCAGCTTGCAAGTTGCAGCTAATGAAAAACTGTTTTTT
CASSLQVAANEKLFF
>TRBD2|TRBV10-3|NA|TRBJ2-2
TGTGCCATCAGGCCCGGGACTAGCGGGAACACCGGGGAGCTGTTTTTT
CAIRPGTSGNTGELFF
>NA|TRBV27|NA|TRBJ1-1
TGTGCCAGCAGTTTACGGGGGAACACTGAAGCTTTCTTT
CASSLRGNTEAFF
>TRBD1|TRBV19|NA|TRBJ2-1
TGTGCCAGTAGTGAACCGGACAGGATGCAGTTCTTC
CASSEPDRMQFF
>TRBD1|TRBV2|NA|TRBJ1-2
TGTGCCAGCAGTGGAGGACAGGGGGCGGGCTATGGCTACACCTTC
CASSGGQGAGYGYTF
>NA|TRBV7-9|NA|TRBJ2-5
TGTGCCAGCAGCTTAGGAGCCCGGGAAGAGACCCAGTACTTC
CASSLGAREETQYF
>TRBD1|TRBV7-9|NA|TRBJ1-4
TGTGCCAGCAGCTCGCCGGACAGGGCCAGCAATGAAAAACTGTTTTTT
CASSSPDRASNEKLFF
>TRBD1|TRBV4-1|NA|TRBJ1-1
TGCGCCAGCAGCCAAGATGAGCACAGGGGGGACTTTGAAGCTTTCTTT
CASSQDEHRGDFEAFF
>TRBD1|TRBV6-6|NA|TRBJ2-5
TGTGCCAGCAGTTACCTGGACAGGGAAGAGACCCAGTACTTC
CASSYLDREETQYF
>TRBD1|TRBV5-6|NA|TRBJ2-1
TGTGCCAGCGCTCGACAGGGGGGCAATGAGCAGTTCTTC
CASARQGGNEQFF